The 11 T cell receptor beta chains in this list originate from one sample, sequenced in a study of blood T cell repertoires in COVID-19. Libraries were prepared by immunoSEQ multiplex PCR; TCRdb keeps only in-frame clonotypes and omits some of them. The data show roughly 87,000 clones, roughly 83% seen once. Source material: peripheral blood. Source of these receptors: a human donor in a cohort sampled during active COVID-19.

CDR3 in DNA: TGTGCCAGCAGCTTAGTCCAGGGGAACACCGGGGAGCTGTTTTTT. This encodes CASSLVQGNTGELFF. This chain links TRBV7-2 with TRBJ2-2, with TRBD1 as a possible D gene (5 bases). The V end was cut by 1 base, the J end by 1 base, with 7 bases between. The germline gives CDR1 SGHTA, CDR2 FQGNSA. The CDR3 totals 15 residues.

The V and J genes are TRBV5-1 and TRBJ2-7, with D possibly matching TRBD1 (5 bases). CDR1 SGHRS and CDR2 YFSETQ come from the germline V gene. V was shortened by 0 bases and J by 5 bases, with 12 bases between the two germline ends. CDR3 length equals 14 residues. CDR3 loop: CASSLGSNRNEQYF. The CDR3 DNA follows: TGCGCCAGCAGCTTGGGTAGTAACAGGAACGAGCAGTACTTC.

The CDR3 DNA sequence: TGCGCCAGCAGCCAAGACAGGGGATCTAACTATGGCTACACCTTC. Protein sequence: CASSQDRGSNYGYTF. The V gene is TRBV4-3, the J gene TRBJ1-2; D might be TRBD1 (6 bases). In germline, CDR1 is LGHNA, CDR2 YSLEER. The CDR3 runs to 15 residues. V was pared by 0 bases and J by 0 bases, with 8 bases between.

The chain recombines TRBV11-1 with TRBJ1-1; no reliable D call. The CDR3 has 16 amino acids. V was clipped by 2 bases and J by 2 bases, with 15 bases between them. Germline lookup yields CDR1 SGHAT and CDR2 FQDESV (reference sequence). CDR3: CASSLPPQFANTEAFF. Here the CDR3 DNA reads TGTGCCAGCAGCTTACCACCCCAGTTCGCCAACACTGAAGCTTTCTTT.

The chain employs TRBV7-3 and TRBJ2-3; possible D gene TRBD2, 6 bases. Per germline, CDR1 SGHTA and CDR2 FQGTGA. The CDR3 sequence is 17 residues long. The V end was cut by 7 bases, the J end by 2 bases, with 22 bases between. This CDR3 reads CASTLNGASVLTDTQYF. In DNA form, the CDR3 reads TGTGCCAGCACCCTTAATGGGGCTAGCGTCCTCACAGATACGCAGTATTTT.

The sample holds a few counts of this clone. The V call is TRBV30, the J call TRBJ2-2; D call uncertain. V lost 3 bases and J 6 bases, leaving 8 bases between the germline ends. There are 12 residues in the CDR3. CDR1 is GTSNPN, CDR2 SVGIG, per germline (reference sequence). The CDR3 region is CAWSPRAGELFF. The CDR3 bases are TGTGCCTGGAGCCCTCGAGCCGGGGAGCTGTTTTTT.

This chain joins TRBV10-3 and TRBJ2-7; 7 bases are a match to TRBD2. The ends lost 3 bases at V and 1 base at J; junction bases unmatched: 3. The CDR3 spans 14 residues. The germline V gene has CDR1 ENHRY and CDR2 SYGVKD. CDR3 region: CAISEAGSSYEQYF. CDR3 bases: TGTGCCATCAGTGAAGCGGGGTCTTCCTACGAGCAGTACTTC.

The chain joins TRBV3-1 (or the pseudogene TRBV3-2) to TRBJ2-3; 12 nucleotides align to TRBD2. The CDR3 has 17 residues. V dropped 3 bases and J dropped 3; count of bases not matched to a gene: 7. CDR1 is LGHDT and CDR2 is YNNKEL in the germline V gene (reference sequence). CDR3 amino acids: CASSQTSGGLGTDTQYF. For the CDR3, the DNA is TGTGCCAGCAGCCAGACTAGCGGGGGACTAGGGACAGATACGCAGTATTTT.

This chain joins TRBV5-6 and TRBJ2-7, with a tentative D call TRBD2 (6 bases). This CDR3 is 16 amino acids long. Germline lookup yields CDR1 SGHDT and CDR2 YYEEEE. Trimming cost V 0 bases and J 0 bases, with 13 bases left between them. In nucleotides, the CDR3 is TGTGCCAGCAGCTTGGCCGGGGCGGGGAACTCCTACGAGCAGTACTTC. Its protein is CASSLAGAGNSYEQYF. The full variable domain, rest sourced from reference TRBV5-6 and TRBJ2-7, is DAGVTQSPTHLIKTRGQQVTLRCSPKSGHDTVSWYQQALGQGPQFIFQYYEEEERQRGNFPDRFSGHQFPNYSSELNVNALLLGDSALYLCASSLAGAGNSYEQYFGPGTRLTVT.

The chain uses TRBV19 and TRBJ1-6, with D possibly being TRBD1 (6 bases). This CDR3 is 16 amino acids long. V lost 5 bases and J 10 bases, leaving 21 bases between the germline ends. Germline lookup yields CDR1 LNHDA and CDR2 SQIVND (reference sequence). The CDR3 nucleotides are TGTGCCAGTAGTCCCGCGGGTACAGGGCGGAGGTCACCCCTCCACTTT. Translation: CASSPAGTGRRSPLHF.

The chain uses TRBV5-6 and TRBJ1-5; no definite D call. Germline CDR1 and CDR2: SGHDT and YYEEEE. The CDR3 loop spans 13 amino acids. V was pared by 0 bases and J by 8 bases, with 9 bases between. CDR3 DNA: TGTGCCAGCAGCTTGGGAGCGGGTGAGCCCCAGCATTTT. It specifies CASSLGAGEPQHF. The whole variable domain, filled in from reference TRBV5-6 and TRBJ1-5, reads DAGVTQSPTHLIKTRGQQVTLRCSPKSGHDTVSWYQQALGQGPQFIFQYYEEEERQRGNFPDRFSGHQFPNYSSELNVNALLLGDSALYLCASSLGAGEPQHFGDGTRLSIL.